The 32 T cell receptor beta chains presented below share a single source sample, sequenced in a study of T-cell reconstitution after alpha-beta-depleted transplantation in children. TCRbeta library preparation incorporated unique molecular identifiers. MiXCR was run by TCRdb on the PCR reads, yielding one entry per CDR3 protein. The sample carries about 980,000 distinct CDR3 sequences, about 26% recorded once. The sequenced sample was PBMCs, mostly from graft donor cells, obtained 360 days after TCRalphabeta/CD19-depleted stem cell transplant. The receptors shown here come from a boy in the first two years of life who had a stem cell transplant for SCID, so the T cells may come from the graft donor.

This clonotype came up a few times. This sequence joins TRBV20-1 and TRBJ2-7, with D unresolved. Trimming removed 0 bases at V and 4 bases at J, with 10 bases between. Germline lookup yields CDR1 DFQATT and CDR2 SNEGSKA (reference sequence). The CDR3 runs to 13 residues. CDR3 residues: CSAREGFWYEQYF. The CDR3 region has the DNA TGCAGTGCTAGAGAGGGCTTCTGGTACGAGCAGTACTTC.

V gene TRBV7-2 combines with J gene TRBJ2-2; D gene ambiguous. This CDR3 has 12 amino acids. Germline values: CDR1 SGHTA, CDR2 FQGNSA. Trimming pared 4 bases from V and 12 bases from J, leaving 12 bases between. This CDR3 is CASSYNGRKLFF. In DNA, the CDR3 is TGTGCCAGCAGCTATAATGGGCGTAAGCTGTTTTTT.

The chain has TRBV5-5 and TRBJ2-7, with 9 bases that match TRBD2. Trimming took 4 bases from V and 5 from J; bases not matched to a gene: 13. Germline values: CDR1 SGHKS, CDR2 YYEKEE (reference sequence). The CDR3 is made up of 16 amino acids. The CDR3 coding sequence is TGTGCCAGCAGCCACCTCAAATATAGCGGGGGCCACGAGCAGTACTTC. Its translation is CASSHLKYSGGHEQYF.

The rearrangement uses TRBV12-3 or TRBV12-4 and TRBJ2-3; 7 nucleotides align to TRBD2. The CDR3 covers 17 residues. Trimming took 4 bases from V and 4 from J; bases not matched to a gene: 14. CDR3 nucleotide sequence: TGTGCCAGCAGTTCCCGAAAGCGGGGCGCCGAGCCAGATACGCAGTATTTT. The encoded protein is CASSSRKRGAEPDTQYF.

The chain carries TRBV29-1 and TRBJ2-3; D unresolved. Between the trimmed V and J ends, which lost 6 bases and 0 bases, there was a span of 10 bases. The CDR3 length is 13 residues. Germline V gene sequence: CDR1 SQVTM, CDR2 ANQGSEA. The CDR3 spells CSVAGASTDTQYF. The CDR3 nucleotides are TGCAGCGTAGCCGGAGCTAGCACAGATACGCAGTATTTT.

The V call is TRBV7-6, the J call TRBJ2-1; D is unclear. CDR3 length: 14 residues. Germline assignment: CDR1 SGHVS and CDR2 FNYEAQ. V was pared by 5 bases and J by 4 bases, with 12 bases between. The CDR3 spells CASSPGQRYNEQFF. The CDR3 DNA reads as TGTGCCAGCAGCCCCGGGCAGCGTTACAATGAGCAGTTCTTC.

V gene TRBV5-1 combines with J gene TRBJ2-5; the match to TRBD1 covers 7 bases. Germline V gene sequence: CDR1 SGHRS, CDR2 YFSETQ. This CDR3 has 15 amino acids. V lost 2 bases to trimming and J lost 0 bases; unmatched junction nucleotides: 4. The CDR3, as DNA: TGCGCCAGCAGCTTCGGGACAGAGTACCAAGAGACCCAGTACTTC. This sequence encodes CASSFGTEYQETQYF.

This chain joins TRBV15 and TRBJ2-7; D gene unclear. This CDR3 has 15 amino acids. Per the germline V gene, CDR1 is LNHNV and CDR2 is YYDKDF (reference sequence). V was pared by 0 bases and J by 0 bases, with 9 bases between. The CDR3 sequence: CATSRDRINSYEQYF. Here the CDR3 DNA reads TGTGCCACCAGCAGAGATCGGATAAACTCCTACGAGCAGTACTTC. Complete variable domain (other parts from reference TRBV15 and TRBJ2-7): DAMVIQNPRYQVTQFGKPVTLSCSQTLNHNVMYWYQQKSSQAPKLLFHYYDKDFNNEADTPDNFQSRRPNTSFCFLDIRSPGLGDTAMYLCATSRDRINSYEQYFGPGTRLTVT.

This clonotype was seen more than once but under ten times. DNA for the CDR3: TGTGCCAGCAGTGTAATTGGGGATACGCAGTATTTT. Protein sequence: CASSVIGDTQYF. The chain combines TRBV2 with TRBJ2-3; D unresolved. The V gene's germline CDR1 is SNHLY and CDR2 FYNNEI. Between the trimmed V and J ends, which lost 4 bases and 6 bases, there was a span of 8 bases. The CDR3 runs to 12 residues.

The chain couples TRBV12-3 or TRBV12-4 to TRBJ1-2; the match to TRBD1 covers 9 bases. The ends lost 7 bases at V and 1 base at J; junction bases unmatched: 13. This CDR3 spans 17 amino acids. In nucleotides, the CDR3 is TGTGCCAGCACCTCGGAATTGGGGACAGGGAATAACTATGGCTACACCTTC. This codes for CASTSELGTGNNYGYTF.

In this sample, this clonotype turned up a few times. The chain uses TRBV20-1 and TRBJ2-7; a possible D gene is TRBD2 (6 bases). V gave up 5 bases and J gave up 2 bases, with 10 bases separating them. The CDR3 spans 12 residues. Looked up from germline, CDR1 is DFQATT and CDR2 is SNEGSKA (reference sequence). The CDR3 DNA sequence: TGCAGTGCTGGGGGACTCACCTACGAGCAGTACTTC. This codes for CSAGGLTYEQYF.

In its sample, this clonotype was seen a few times. The rearrangement uses TRBV28 and TRBJ1-5; TRBD1 might be the D (6 bases). Between the trimmed V and J ends, which lost 6 bases and 0 bases, there was a span of 18 bases. The CDR3 runs to 17 residues. The V gene's germline CDR1 is MDHEN and CDR2 SYDVKM. The CDR3 nucleotides read TGTGCCAGCAGCCCATTCCATTACAGGGTTAGCAATCAGCCCCAGCATTTT. This codes for CASSPFHYRVSNQPQHF. Together with reference TRBV28 and TRBJ1-5, the CDR3 gives the full variable domain: DVKVTQSSRYLVKRTGEKVFLECVQDMDHENMFWYRQDPGLGLRLIYFSYDVKMKEKGDIPEGYSVSREKKERFSLILESASTNQTSMYLCASSPFHYRVSNQPQHFGDGTRLSIL.

This chain links TRBV2 with TRBJ1-2, with 7 bases identical to TRBD1. The V and J ends lost 6 bases and 4 bases, in that order; junction bases with no gene match: 14. The CDR3 is 16 residues long. The germline gives CDR1 SNHLY, CDR2 FYNNEI. CDR3 sequence (DNA): TGTGCCAGCAGCCCTTCCGGGACAGCCTACTTCTATGGCTACACCTTC. Translation gives CASSPSGTAYFYGYTF.

The rearrangement joins TRBV7-2 to TRBJ2-2; no clear D gene. The germline V gene encodes CDR1 SGHTA and CDR2 FQGNSA. V was shortened by 1 base and J by 6 bases, with 9 bases between the two germline ends. The length of the CDR3 is 14 residues. In DNA form, the CDR3 reads TGTGCCAGCAGCTTAGACTCCGCCGCCGGGGAGCTGTTTTTT. The encoded protein is CASSLDSAAGELFF.

This clonotype was seen only a few times. J is TRBJ2-7 and V is TRBV28; D is unresolved. CDR3 length equals 12 residues. Germline loops: CDR1 MDHEN, CDR2 SYDVKM. Trimming took 6 bases from V and 4 from J, leaving 10 bases between them. CDR3 nucleotide sequence: TGTGCCAGCAGCCAGCGCGGATACGAGCAGTACTTC. Amino acids: CASSQRGYEQYF. The variable domain in full, with the rest retrieved from reference TRBV28 and TRBJ2-7, is DVKVTQSSRYLVKRTGEKVFLECVQDMDHENMFWYRQDPGLGLRLIYFSYDVKMKEKGDIPEGYSVSREKKERFSLILESASTNQTSMYLCASSQRGYEQYFGPGTRLTVT.

The genes are TRBV27 and TRBJ1-2; 10 positions agree with TRBD1. Germline CDR1 reads MNHEY; CDR2 reads SMNVEV (reference sequence). V dropped 4 bases and J dropped 6; count of bases not matched to a gene: 11. CDR3 length: 16 amino acids. In DNA form, the CDR3 reads TGTGCCAGCAGTTCGATTGGACAGGGGGTTTGGGATGGCTACACCTTC. Protein sequence: CASSSIGQGVWDGYTF.

V usage is TRBV4-2 and J usage is TRBJ2-5; 9 positions agree with TRBD2. Germline loops: CDR1 LGHNA, CDR2 YNFKEQ. CDR3 length: 17 amino acids. Unmatched junction bases numbered 6, after V lost 0 bases and J lost 1 base. The CDR3 DNA is TGTGCCAGCAGCCAAGATCTGGTAGCGGGGGCCCAAGAGACCCAGTACTTC. Translated, it gives CASSQDLVAGAQETQYF.

This clonotype has more than one count but fewer than ten. J is TRBJ2-7 and V is TRBV20-1, with 13 bases identical to TRBD2. Germline CDR1 is DFQATT and CDR2 is SNEGSKA (reference sequence). V lost 4 bases, J lost 5 bases, and 8 bases stayed unmatched. The CDR3 is made up of 15 amino acids. The CDR3 DNA is TGCAGTGCTATCACTAGCGGGGGGGACCTCGACGAGCAGTACTTC. It encodes CSAITSGGDLDEQYF.

The chain has TRBV6-2 or TRBV6-3 and TRBJ2-6; TRBD2 matches at 9 bases. CDR1 MNHEY and CDR2 SVGEGT come from the germline V gene. V shed 2 bases, J shed 4 bases, and the junction held 3 bases outside the gene matches. The CDR3 spans 16 residues. Here the CDR3 reads CASSYGTSWGANVLTF. The CDR3 DNA reads TGTGCCAGCAGTTACGGGACTAGCTGGGGGGCCAACGTCCTGACTTTC.

This clonotype came up a few times. This chain joins TRBV12-3 or TRBV12-4 and TRBJ2-3; D possibly corresponds to TRBD2 (7 bases). The CDR3 loop spans 16 amino acids. V lost 5 bases and J 3 bases, leaving 18 bases between the germline ends. CDR3 protein: CASSTSGGLGTDTQYF. In nucleotides, the CDR3 is TGTGCCAGCAGTACTTCCGGGGGGCTTGGGACAGATACGCAGTATTTT.

The V call is TRBV20-1, the J call TRBJ2-3, with D uncertain. Germline CDR1 reads DFQATT; CDR2 reads SNEGSKA (reference sequence). V was cut by 6 bases and J by 4 bases, with 8 bases left in between. The CDR3 spans 11 residues. The chain's CDR3 is CSATLADTQYF. CDR3 DNA: TGCAGTGCGACCCTGGCAGATACGCAGTATTTT.

This rearrangement joins TRBV24-1 to TRBJ2-1; D not resolved. V dropped 7 bases and J dropped 5 bases, with 11 bases sitting between them. This CDR3 is built from 13 residues. Looked up from germline, CDR1 is KGHDR and CDR2 is SFDVKD. CDR3 DNA sequence: TGTGCCACCAGACCCTCGGCAAACAATGAGCAGTTCTTC. Protein sequence: CATRPSANNEQFF.

This clonotype appeared many times. This rearrangement joins TRBV5-6 to TRBJ2-3; the match to TRBD2 covers 7 bases. Germline CDR1 and CDR2: SGHDT and YYEEEE. V trimming: 7 bases; J trimming: 4 bases; junction bases outside the gene matches: 18. The CDR3 totals 17 residues. The CDR3, as DNA: TGTGCCAGCGCAAGGGTCGGGGGGTCTCGAGGCGCAGATACGCAGTATTTT. Translation: CASARVGGSRGADTQYF. The full variable domain, in which reference TRBV5-6 and TRBJ2-3 provide the parts outside the CDR3, is DAGVTQSPTHLIKTRGQQVTLRCSPKSGHDTVSWYQQALGQGPQFIFQYYEEEERQRGNFPDRFSGHQFPNYSSELNVNALLLGDSALYLCASARVGGSRGADTQYFGPGTRLTVL.

Many counts were recorded for this clonotype. J is TRBJ2-1 and V is TRBV13; the D gene is possibly TRBD2 (5 bases). The CDR3 runs to 15 residues. The V end lost 1 base, the J end lost 0 bases, and 7 bases lay between the germline ends. Germline V gives CDR1 PRHDT, CDR2 FYEKMQ (reference sequence). The CDR3 protein is CASSLARDSYNEQFF. As DNA, the CDR3 is TGTGCCAGCAGCTTAGCCCGGGACTCCTACAATGAGCAGTTCTTC.

The J gene is TRBJ2-1, the V gene TRBV7-9; 7 bases fit TRBD1. The germline V gene has CDR1 SEHNR and CDR2 FQNEAQ (reference sequence). The CDR3 consists of 15 residues. Trimming took 1 base from V and 7 from J; bases not matched to a gene: 7. CDR3 protein: CASSLDSGRGNEQFF. CDR3 sequence (DNA): TGTGCCAGCAGCTTAGACTCAGGCAGGGGGAATGAGCAGTTCTTC.

This clonotype appeared many times. This chain joins TRBV4-2 and TRBJ2-1, with D tentatively TRBD2 (6 bases). The germline V gene has CDR1 LGHNA and CDR2 YNFKEQ. This CDR3 contains 15 residues. V was trimmed by 3 bases and J by 6 bases, leaving 15 bases between them. CDR3 residues: CASSQGWRGFNEQFF. The CDR3 coding sequence is TGTGCCAGCAGCCAGGGGTGGCGGGGTTTCAATGAGCAGTTCTTC.

This clonotype was observed a few times. The J gene is TRBJ1-6, the V gene TRBV14; no clear D. Germline lookup yields CDR1 SGHDN and CDR2 FVKESK. The V and J ends lost 2 bases and 9 bases respectively, with 11 bases between them. This CDR3 is built from 14 residues. Here the CDR3 reads CASSQSSRFSPLHF. CDR3 coding DNA: TGTGCCAGCAGCCAATCCTCCCGTTTTTCACCCCTCCACTTT.

This clonotype was counted between two and nine times. The V and J genes are TRBV29-1 and TRBJ1-1; D is unresolved. The CDR3 runs 11 residues. Germline V gene lookup returns CDR1 SQVTM and CDR2 ANQGSEA. The V and J ends lost 2 bases and 8 bases respectively, with 9 bases between them. CDR3 in amino acids: CSVEPRLEAFF. CDR3 sequence (DNA): TGCAGCGTTGAACCCAGATTAGAAGCTTTCTTT.

The gene calls are TRBV12-5 and TRBJ2-5; 11 nucleotides align to TRBD1. The V and J ends lost 5 bases and 4 bases, in that order; junction bases with no gene match: 6. Germline V lookup: CDR1 LGHNT, CDR2 FRNRAP. The CDR3 contains 15 residues. The CDR3 region has the DNA TGTGCTAGTGGTACCGGGACAGGGGGGCGAGAGACCCAGTACTTC. Translated, it gives CASGTGTGGRETQYF.

The rearrangement joins TRBV5-3 to TRBJ2-1, with D perhaps TRBD2 (5 bases). TRBV5-3 is recorded as an ORF, its role being uncertain. The CDR3 consists of 15 residues. Trimming left V 9 bases short and J 4 bases short, with 20 bases between. The CDR3 region is CAMGAVEENYNEQFF. The CDR3, as DNA: TGTGCCATGGGCGCCGTGGAGGAGAATTACAATGAGCAGTTCTTC.

J is TRBJ2-7 and V is TRBV10-3; possibly TRBD2 for D (5 bases). Germline-derived CDR1 and CDR2 are ENHRY and SYGVKD. Trimming took off 2 bases at V and 1 base at J, with 6 bases between the two ends. This CDR3 is 13 amino acids long. The CDR3 bases are TGTGCCATCAGTGAGCGCGGGTCCTACGAGCAGTACTTC. It yields the protein CAISERGSYEQYF.

The chain uses TRBV29-1 and TRBJ2-7; maybe TRBD2 (6 bases). The V gene lost 7 bases and the J gene lost 1 base, with 14 bases spanning the gap. In germline, CDR1 is SQVTM, CDR2 ANQGSEA. CDR3 size: 13 residues. For the CDR3, the DNA is TGCAGCGCTGGCGGGGACTTATCCTACGAGCAGTACTTC. Encoded protein: CSAGGDLSYEQYF.